The 15 T cell receptor beta chains in this list originate from one sample, sequenced in a study of prognosis after radiotherapy for stage I lung cancer. The genomic DNA TCR beta CDR3 region underwent two rounds of multiplex PCR. Primers targeting each individual TRBV and TRBJ gene were applied in first-round PCR. TCRdb reprocessed the multiplex PCR reads with MiXCR, giving one entry per CDR3 protein. The sample lists about 16,000 distinct CDR3 sequences; 44% were seen once. The sequencing used PBMCs, collected before or after stereotactic body radiation therapy (not recorded which). These receptors were taken from a donor over 45 with non-small cell lung cancer.

The chain carries TRBV6-2 or TRBV6-3 and TRBJ1-2; D is undetermined. V lost 5 bases, J lost 2 bases, and 9 bases lay in between. This CDR3 has 13 amino acids. Germline lookup yields CDR1 MNHEY and CDR2 SVGEGT. The CDR3 is CASSERTNYGYTF. In DNA, the CDR3 is TGTGCCAGCAGTGAAAGGACCAACTATGGCTACACCTTC.

Turning to this clonotype: The junction departs from the called germline gene at one end, perhaps through a read error. V usage is TRBV7-2 and J usage is TRBJ1-3, with a weak D call TRBD1 (5 bases). There are 15 residues in the CDR3. The germline V gene encodes CDR1 SGHTA and CDR2 FQGNSA. CDR3 loop: CASSLGGLGGNTIYF. The CDR3 bases are TGTGCCAGCAGCTTAGGGGGTTTGGGGGGAAACACCATATACTTT.

This clonotype came up many times. The rearrangement links TRBV5-1 to TRBJ1-1; 8 positions match TRBD1. Trimming took 5 bases from V and 4 from J; bases not matched to a gene: 7. CDR3 length equals 14 residues. Germline-derived CDR1 and CDR2 are SGHRS and YFSETQ. The CDR3 spells CASRPGGPGTEAFF. In DNA form, the CDR3 reads TGCGCCAGCAGGCCAGGGGGCCCGGGCACTGAAGCTTTCTTT.

This clonotype appeared many times. The chain has TRBV5-1 and TRBJ1-6, with D maybe TRBD1 (6 bases). V was clipped by 2 bases and J by 9 bases, with 15 bases between them. CDR3 length: 15 amino acids. Per germline, CDR1 SGHRS and CDR2 YFSETQ. CDR3 nucleotides: TGCGCCAGCAGCTTCGAGGGGGTGCATGGTTCACCCCTCCACTTT. This codes for CASSFEGVHGSPLHF. Drawing the rest from reference TRBV5-1 and TRBJ1-6, the complete variable domain is KAGVTQTPRYLIKTRGQQVTLSCSPISGHRSVSWYQQTPGQGLQFLFEYFSETQRNKGNFPGRFSGRQFSNSRSEMNVSTLELGDSALYLCASSFEGVHGSPLHFGNGTRLTVT.

This clonotype was recorded a few times. This chain joins TRBV5-5 and TRBJ2-4; D is tentatively TRBD1 or TRBD2 (5 bases each). Trimming removed 8 bases at V and 5 bases at J, with 11 bases between. Germline loops: CDR1 SGHKS, CDR2 YYEKEE (reference sequence). This CDR3 contains 12 residues. The CDR3 coding sequence is TGTGCCAGAGGGACGGTTCAAAACATTCAGTACTTC. Amino acid sequence: CARGTVQNIQYF. The variable domain in full, with the rest retrieved from reference TRBV5-5 and TRBJ2-4, is DAGVTQSPTHLIKTRGQQVTLRCSPISGHKSVSWYQQVLGQGPQFIFQYYEKEERGRGNFPDRFSARQFPNYSSELNVNALLLGDSALYLCARGTVQNIQYFGAGTRLSVL.

This clonotype was recorded at least ten times. This rearrangement joins TRBV29-1 to TRBJ2-2; D not certain. The CDR3 is 14 residues long. The V and J ends lost 4 bases and 4 bases respectively, with 13 bases between them. Germline assignment: CDR1 SQVTM and CDR2 ANQGSEA. This chain's CDR3 is CSVGVTSTTGELFF. CDR3 bases: TGCAGCGTTGGGGTGACAAGCACCACCGGGGAGCTGTTTTTT.

The genes are TRBV2 and TRBJ1-6; D is uncertain. This CDR3 comprises 13 residues. Germline V gene data show CDR1 as SNHLY and CDR2 as FYNNEI. Trimming shortened V by 7 bases and J by 7 bases, and 11 bases separated the two germline ends. The CDR3 DNA reads TGTGCCAGCAATTTAATAAAGAATTCACCCCTCCACTTT. Translation gives CASNLIKNSPLHF.

This clonotype qualifies as medium-sized. The genes are TRBV12-3 or TRBV12-4 and TRBJ2-3; maybe TRBD2 (6 bases). Trimming pared 7 bases from V and 9 bases from J, leaving 14 bases between. The CDR3 spans 12 residues. The CDR3 is CASKITSSTQYF. CDR3 DNA sequence: TGTGCCAGCAAAATAACTAGCTCCACGCAGTATTTT.

This clonotype counts as medium-sized. The rearrangement uses TRBV15 and TRBJ2-7; TRBD1 matches at 11 bases. The CDR3 totals 15 residues. The germline CDR1 and CDR2 sequences are LNHNV and YYDKDF (reference sequence). V lost 1 base, J lost 5 bases, and 4 bases stayed unmatched. CDR3 residues: CATSRGDRGRNEQYF. CDR3 sequence (DNA): TGTGCCACCAGCAGAGGGGACAGGGGGAGGAACGAGCAGTACTTC.

The gene calls are TRBV30 and TRBJ2-5; 7 positions agree with TRBD2. V trimming: 4 bases; J trimming: 11 bases; junction bases outside the gene matches: 10. The germline CDR1 and CDR2 sequences are GTSNPN and SVGIG (reference sequence). The CDR3 sequence is 12 residues long. DNA of the CDR3: TGTGCCTGGACCTCAACGGGAGGTCTACAGTACTTC. It is translated as CAWTSTGGLQYF.

The V gene is TRBV24-1, the J gene TRBJ2-1, with TRBD2 matching over 16 bases. This CDR3 contains 17 residues. Germline CDR1 is KGHDR and CDR2 is SFDVKD. With 5 bases clipped from V and 9 bases from J, the junction kept 9 bases outside the gene matches. DNA of the CDR3: TGTGCCACCAGTGGACCGGGACTAGCGGGAGGGCCGGCTGAGCAGTTCTTC. This codes for CATSGPGLAGGPAEQFF.

The sample holds one count of this clonotype. V is TRBV25-1 and J is TRBJ2-1; D uncertain. V lost 4 bases and J 0 bases, leaving 10 bases between the germline ends. This CDR3 has 15 amino acids. Per germline, CDR1 MGHDK and CDR2 SYGVNS. This chain's CDR3 is CASSVYWGSYNEQFF. Here the CDR3 DNA reads TGTGCCAGCAGTGTCTACTGGGGCTCCTACAATGAGCAGTTCTTC.

This clonotype was observed at least ten times. The chain recombines TRBV5-1 with TRBJ1-1; 7 nucleotides line up with TRBD1. V was clipped by 0 bases and J by 6 bases; unmatched bases: 11. CDR3 size: 16 residues. CDR1 is SGHRS, CDR2 YFSETQ, per germline. The CDR3 nucleotides read TGCGCCAGCAGCTTGGTCCCCAGGGGGGGTAACTCTGAAGCTTTCTTT. Translation: CASSLVPRGGNSEAFF.

In DNA, the CDR3 is TGTGCCAGCAGCCTCCCCACCTCCTATAATTCACCCCTCCACTTT. Protein product: CASSLPTSYNSPLHF. The chain recombines TRBV28 with TRBJ1-6; no definite D call. Germline values: CDR1 MDHEN, CDR2 SYDVKM. The CDR3 has 15 amino acids. Trimming removed 6 bases at V and 0 bases at J, with 9 bases between.

This clonotype was seen ten or more times. V gene TRBV14 combines with J gene TRBJ1-2; no firm D call. Germline-derived CDR1 and CDR2 are SGHDN and FVKESK. V was shortened by 1 base and J by 6 bases, with 9 bases between the two germline ends. The CDR3 loop spans 13 amino acids. The CDR3 coding sequence is TGTGCCAGCAGCCAAGCTGGGGTCCATGGCTACACCTTC. It translates to CASSQAGVHGYTF.